Listed below are T cell receptor beta chains from one sample, sequenced in a study of human T cells and chemical hapten exposure. Each CDR3 protein gets one entry after TCRdb re-called the RACE reads with MiXCR. Altogether roughly 130,000 distinct CDR3 sequences are present, about 9.4% being singletons, with the ten largest covering 1.5% to 2%. The sample taken for sequencing was whole blood. The receptors were gathered from a male donor in good health. Some clones in this sample may be carry-over from other donors' samples. Each CDR3 is given with its conserved first and last residue. Each record gives: CDR3 protein, CDR3 DNA, D gene, J gene, clone size, V gene. D genes are given only for firm matches. Size tells how often a clone was seen (once, few, many) or the class of an expanded clone, and some rows leave it out.

CASRRTPTSTDTQYF	TGTGCCAGCAGACGGACACCTACCTCCACAGATACGCAGTATTTT	.	TRBJ2-3	many	TRBV5-5
CASSHPSKGNNSPLHF	TGTGCCAGCAGCCACCCTTCAAAGGGGAATAATTCACCCCTCCACTTT	.	TRBJ1-6	few	TRBV3-1
CSARSQGAGNTIYF	TGCAGTGCTAGATCCCAGGGGGCTGGAAACACCATATATTTT	TRBD1	TRBJ1-3	.	TRBV20-1
CASRPPPNAASPLHF	TGTGCCAGCAGACCCCCGCCGAACGCGGCTTCACCCCTCCACTTT	.	TRBJ1-6	.	TRBV6-1
CASSAPEEETQYF	TGTGCCAGCAGTGCCCCGGAGGAAGAGACCCAGTACTTC	.	TRBJ2-5	few	TRBV2
CASSALRTPTNEKLFF	TGTGCCAGCAGCGCTCTTAGAACTCCAACTAATGAAAAACTGTTTTTT	.	TRBJ1-4	.	TRBV9
CASSPSRRGEQYF	TGTGCCAGCAGCCCCTCAAGGAGGGGCGAGCAGTACTTC	.	TRBJ2-7	many	TRBV3-1
CASSPFGSRVYEQYF	TGTGCCAGCAGCCCCTTTGGATCGAGGGTCTACGAGCAGTACTTC	.	TRBJ2-7	few	TRBV5-4
CASSLGLAGGMNTGELFF	TGTGCCAGCAGCTTGGGACTAGCAGGAGGGATGAACACCGGGGAGCTGTTTTTT	TRBD2	TRBJ2-2	.	TRBV5-4
CASSSRDVDEQYF	TGTGCCAGCAGTTCCCGGGATGTTGACGAGCAGTACTTC	.	TRBJ2-7	.	TRBV6-2/TRBV6-3
CATSDRSNEQFF	TGTGCCACCAGTGATAGGTCTAATGAGCAGTTCTTC	.	TRBJ2-1	few	TRBV24-1
CASGPRQGDTQYF	TGTGCCAGCGGACCTAGACAGGGCGATACGCAGTATTTT	TRBD1	TRBJ2-3	.	TRBV6-1
CASSPPSGRSYEQYF	TGTGCCAGCAGCCCTCCTAGCGGGAGGTCTTACGAGCAGTACTTC	TRBD2	TRBJ2-7	.	TRBV7-2
CASRGFIGDTNQETQYF	TGTGCCAGCAGGGGTTTCATTGGGGATACCAACCAAGAGACCCAGTACTTC	.	TRBJ2-5	many	TRBV5-6
CASSLVPRGAGSNQPQHF	TGTGCCAGCAGCTTAGTTCCCCGGGGGGCGGGAAGCAATCAGCCCCAGCATTTT	.	TRBJ1-5	.	TRBV7-9
CASRGGDTQYF	TGTGCCAGCAGGGGGGGAGATACGCAGTATTTT	.	TRBJ2-3	few	TRBV2
CSATGGSGRADEQFF	TGCAGTGCTACCGGTGGCAGCGGGAGGGCCGATGAGCAGTTCTTC	TRBD2	TRBJ2-1	many	TRBV20-1
CSADTGQGQPQHF	TGCAGTGCCGACACGGGACAGGGTCAGCCCCAGCATTTT	TRBD1	TRBJ1-5	many	TRBV20-1
CASSQDARSVLEQYF	TGTGCCAGCAGCCAAGATGCCCGTTCGGTCCTCGAGCAGTACTTC	.	TRBJ2-7	.	TRBV3-2
CASSYSAGEQYF	TGTGCCAGCAGTTACTCAGCGGGCGAGCAGTACTTC	.	TRBJ2-7	.	TRBV6-5
CASSPAGYQETQYF	TGTGCCAGCAGCCCGGCGGGGTACCAAGAGACCCAGTACTTC	.	TRBJ2-5	many	TRBV11-2
CASSLGNYGYTF	TGTGCCAGCAGTTTGGGTAACTATGGCTACACCTTC	.	TRBJ1-2	many	TRBV12-3/TRBV12-4
CASRRSGTPNVYEKLFF	TGCGCCAGCAGACGATCCGGGACCCCGAATGTTTACGAAAAACTGTTTTTT	.	TRBJ1-4	.	TRBV10-2
CASSQRQEETQYF	TGTGCCAGCAGCCAAAGACAAGAAGAGACCCAGTACTTC	.	TRBJ2-5	.	TRBV4-2
CSAIGTGTDTQYF	TGCAGTGCTATCGGGACGGGCACAGATACGCAGTATTTT	.	TRBJ2-3	.	TRBV20-1
CASSQNPEGAFF	TGCGCCAGCAGCCAAAACCCAGAGGGAGCTTTCTTT	.	TRBJ1-1	once	TRBV4-1
CASSRNIVRDRNTGELFF	TGTGCCAGCTCACGCAACATTGTTCGGGACAGGAACACCGGGGAGCTGTTTTTT	TRBD1	TRBJ2-2	.	TRBV18
CSAREPLTDTQYF	TGCAGTGCTAGGGAGCCTCTCACAGATACGCAGTATTTT	.	TRBJ2-3	few	TRBV20-1
CASWTDPNYGYTF	TGTGCCAGCTGGACGGACCCTAACTATGGCTACACCTTC	.	TRBJ1-2	.	TRBV19
CASSYSVGRSYNSPLHF	TGTGCCAGCAGTTACTCAGTGGGCCGCTCCTATAATTCACCCCTCCACTTT	.	TRBJ1-6	few	TRBV6-5
CASSPTRGQGSQPQHF	TGTGCCAGTAGTCCAACCCGCGGGCAGGGGAGTCAGCCCCAGCATTTT	.	TRBJ1-5	few	TRBV19
CASTGFPSAPDTQYF	TGTGCCAGCACTGGTTTCCCTAGCGCCCCAGATACGCAGTATTTT	.	TRBJ2-3	few	TRBV21-1
CASSSTIDEQYF	TGTGCCAGCAGTTCCACTATCGACGAGCAGTACTTC	.	TRBJ2-7	.	TRBV28
CASSLYGPDRGTEAFF	TGTGCCAGCAGCTTATACGGTCCCGACAGGGGCACTGAAGCTTTCTTT	TRBD1	TRBJ1-1	few	TRBV7-2
CASSHRGYEQYF	TGTGCCAGCAGCCACAGGGGTTACGAGCAGTACTTC	TRBD1	TRBJ2-7	many	TRBV6-2/TRBV6-3
CASSPLDKGISAEAFF	TGTGCCAGCTCACCACTCGACAAGGGGATATCTGCGGAAGCTTTCTTT	.	TRBJ1-1	few	TRBV18
CASTKGAPRASYEQYF	TGTGCCAGCACCAAGGGGGCCCCAAGGGCCTCCTACGAGCAGTACTTC	TRBD1	TRBJ2-7	few	TRBV5-6
CASRPLFNPYNEQFF	TGTGCCAGCAGACCCCTCTTCAACCCCTACAATGAGCAGTTCTTC	.	TRBJ2-1	.	TRBV7-6
CASSQEPAGTQYF	TGCGCCAGCAGCCAAGAACCAGCCGGGACCCAGTACTTC	.	TRBJ2-5	.	TRBV4-1
CASSLPAGQVRTEAFF	TGTGCCAGCAGCCTTCCGGCAGGTCAGGTTCGAACTGAAGCTTTCTTT	.	TRBJ1-1	few	TRBV7-9
CASSSQGAVPEAFF	TGTGCCAGCAGCTCACAGGGGGCCGTTCCTGAAGCTTTCTTT	TRBD1	TRBJ1-1	few	TRBV7-2
CASSLEGQNYGYTF	TGTGCCAGCAGCTTGGAGGGACAGAACTATGGCTACACCTTC	TRBD1	TRBJ1-2	few	TRBV5-4
CSVGEEAYSGNTIYF	TGCAGCGTTGGGGAGGAAGCATACTCTGGAAACACCATATATTTT	.	TRBJ1-3	few	TRBV29-1
CASSEIGHGRTNEKLFF	TGTGCCAGCAGTGAAATCGGCCATGGCAGGACTAATGAAAAACTGTTTTTT	.	TRBJ1-4	few	TRBV2
CASSYSGSGDNEQFF	TGTGCCAGCAGTTACTCCGGTTCAGGGGACAATGAGCAGTTCTTC	.	TRBJ2-1	few	TRBV6-6
CASSPSRTEDYGYTF	TGTGCCAGCTCACCTTCTAGGACAGAAGACTATGGCTACACCTTC	.	TRBJ1-2	few	TRBV18